This T cell receptor (beta chain) was captured in a study of blood T cells in healthy people across ages. Total RNA was isolated from each sample in quantities of at least 5 micrograms. Alongside a J-beta primer mix, a sample-barcoded 5' primer served in a second PCR lasting roughly 6 to 12 cycles. TCRdb redid the calling of the 5' RACE reads with MiXCR, one entry per CDR3 protein. The sample lists 650,000 to 1,000,000 distinct CDR3 sequences; under 40% were seen once. Sample: blood. The clonotype was recovered from a man aged 18 to 35 in good health.

Here the CDR3 DNA reads TGTGCCAGCAGCTTAGGACGGGGCACTGAAAAACTGTTTTTT. It specifies CASSLGRGTEKLFF. V is TRBV7-9 and J is TRBJ1-4; weak D call: TRBD1 (5 bases). The V gene's germline CDR1 is SEHNR and CDR2 FQNEAQ (reference sequence). The CDR3 spans 14 residues. Trimming cost V 1 base and J 7 bases, with 10 bases left between them. The full variable domain, in which reference TRBV7-9 and TRBJ1-4 provide the parts outside the CDR3, is DTGVSQNPRHKITKRGQNVTFRCDPISEHNRLYWYRQTLGQGPEFLTYFQNEAQLEKSRLLSDRFSAERPKGSFSTLEIQRTEQGDSAMYLCASSLGRGTEKLFFGSGTQLSVL.